These 12 T cell receptor beta chains were sequenced from one sample in a study of blood T cell repertoires in COVID-19. Produced via immunoSEQ multiplex PCR; TCRdb's table is partial and in-frame only. The sample includes some 200,000 clones, 85% to 90% seen only once; the top ten take 7%. Sequencing input: peripheral blood. These receptors were taken from a woman of 80 years or more in a cohort sampled during active or convalescent COVID-19.

V is TRBV4-1 and J is TRBJ1-3; 10 bases map to TRBD1. CDR3 length: 15 residues. V was clipped by 2 bases and J by 7 bases; unmatched bases: 5. In germline, CDR1 is MGHRA, CDR2 YSYEKL. The CDR3 protein is CASSQPKDRGNTIYF. The DNA of the CDR3 is TGCGCCAGCAGCCAACCAAAGGACAGGGGGAACACCATATATTTT.

The chain recombines TRBV4-1 with TRBJ2-1; possible D gene TRBD2, 5 bases. The germline CDR1 and CDR2 sequences are MGHRA and YSYEKL. Trimming left V 4 bases short and J 2 bases short, with 18 bases between. The CDR3 consists of 17 residues. In nucleotides, the CDR3 is TGCGCCAGCAGCCGATCAAACGGGGAAGTCACCTACAATGAGCAGTTCTTC. It codes for CASSRSNGEVTYNEQFF.

This clone has just one count. The chain couples TRBV18 to TRBJ1-2; perhaps TRBD1 as D (5 bases). The V gene's germline CDR1 is KGHSH and CDR2 LQKENI. Trimming left V 1 base short and J 4 bases short, with 10 bases between. The length of the CDR3 is 14 residues. The DNA for the CDR3 is TGTGCCAGCTCACCACGACAGACCTCCTATGGCTACACCTTC. Amino acids: CASSPRQTSYGYTF.

This clone was seen just once. V is TRBV9 and J is TRBJ2-3; D perhaps matches TRBD2 (5 bases). The CDR3 runs to 16 residues. From germline, CDR1 is SGDLS and CDR2 YYNGEE. Trimming pared 4 bases from V and 6 bases from J, leaving 21 bases between. The CDR3 sequence: CASSPPSSSSWDTQYF. CDR3 nucleotides: TGTGCCAGCAGCCCCCCTAGCTCCTCCTCCTGGGATACGCAGTATTTT.

The DNA for the CDR3 is TGTGCCAGCAGCTTTGCGAGCGAAAAACTGTTTTTT. It codes for CASSFASEKLFF. V gene TRBV7-2 combines with J gene TRBJ1-4, with unresolved D. The germline V gene encodes CDR1 SGHTA and CDR2 FQGNSA. The V end lost 3 bases, the J end lost 8 bases, and 7 bases lay between the germline ends. The CDR3 is 12 amino acids.

V usage is TRBV11-3 and J usage is TRBJ2-2; 7 bases match TRBD2. The CDR3 is 14 amino acids. V trimming: 2 bases; J trimming: 5 bases; junction bases outside the gene matches: 2. Germline V CDR1 and CDR2: SGHNT, YENEEA. CDR3 amino acids: CASSLRRGTGELFF. CDR3 nucleotides: TGTGCCAGCAGCTTAAGGCGGGGGACCGGGGAGCTGTTTTTT.

The V call is TRBV20-1, the J call TRBJ2-1; no clear D gene. Trimming removed 0 bases at V and 9 bases at J, with 3 bases between. The germline V gene encodes CDR1 DFQATT and CDR2 SNEGSKA (reference sequence). The CDR3 totals 10 residues. The CDR3 sequence is CSAREAEQFF. CDR3 nucleotides: TGCAGTGCTAGAGAAGCTGAGCAGTTCTTC.

This chain links TRBV11-2 with TRBJ1-3; 8 nucleotides match TRBD1. This CDR3 comprises 15 residues. V was pared by 3 bases and J by 4 bases, with 5 bases of the junction left unmatched. Germline V gene data show CDR1 as SGHAT and CDR2 as FQNNGV. The CDR3 nucleotides read TGTGCCAGCAGCTTTCGACAGGGGTGGGGAAACACCATATATTTT. It yields the protein CASSFRQGWGNTIYF. The whole variable domain, remainder taken from reference TRBV11-2 and TRBJ1-3, is EAGVAQSPRYKIIEKRQSVAFWCNPISGHATLYWYQQILGQGPKLLIQFQNNGVVDDSQLPKDRFSAERLKGVDSTLKIQPAKLEDSAVYLCASSFRQGWGNTIYFGEGSWLTVV.

V usage is TRBV3-1 (or the pseudogene TRBV3-2) and J usage is TRBJ2-3, with a possible D match to TRBD1 (5 bases). Germline lookup yields CDR1 LGHDT and CDR2 YNNKEL (reference sequence). V was clipped by 8 bases and J by 0 bases, with 15 bases between them. CDR3 length: 15 residues. This CDR3 reads CASAQSGLSTDTQYF. Here the CDR3 DNA reads TGTGCCAGCGCCCAGTCAGGGCTAAGCACAGATACGCAGTATTTT.

The V and J genes are TRBV7-2 and TRBJ2-1; 10 positions match TRBD2. The CDR3 runs 16 residues. CDR1 and CDR2 from the germline V gene are SGHTA and FQGNSA. V lost 8 bases and J lost 9; bases outside the gene matches: 16. CDR3 loop: CASGLVTSGGAREQFF. In nucleotides, the CDR3 is TGTGCCAGCGGGCTTGTAACGAGCGGGGGGGCCCGTGAGCAGTTCTTC. Full variable domain (rest looked up from reference TRBV7-2 and TRBJ2-1): GAGVSQSPSNKVTEKGKDVELRCDPISGHTALYWYRQSLGQGLEFLIYFQGNSAPDKSGLPSDRFSAERTGGSVSTLTIQRTQQEDSAVYLCASGLVTSGGAREQFFGPGTRLTVL.

The V gene is TRBV30, the J gene TRBJ2-7; a possible D gene is TRBD2 (5 bases). The CDR3 runs to 14 residues. V was clipped by 2 bases and J by 5 bases, with 16 bases between them. Germline V gene lookup returns CDR1 GTSNPN and CDR2 SVGIG (reference sequence). DNA of the CDR3: TGTGCCTGGAGTCCCCTTTCGAGGGTCCACGAGCAGTACTTC. It specifies CAWSPLSRVHEQYF.

This chain uses TRBV28 with TRBJ1-6, with 8 bases lining up with TRBD1. The trim removed 5 bases at V and 7 bases at J, leaving 7 bases unmatched. Germline CDR1 MDHEN, CDR2 SYDVKM. The CDR3 length is 15 residues. CDR3: CASSVSTGGNSPLHF. Here the CDR3 DNA reads TGTGCCAGCAGTGTGTCAACAGGGGGGAATTCACCCCTCCACTTT.